This T cell receptor beta chain was recorded in a study of shared clonotypes between healthy human individuals. The junction had 4 bases not matched to a gene; V was cut back by 4 bases and J by 4 bases. The CDR3 is 13 amino acids. Per germline, CDR1 GTSNPN and CDR2 SVGIG (reference sequence). Method: immunoSEQ multiplex PCR; TCRdb's copy keeps in-frame clones and lacks some. Seen here are approximately 1,000,000 clones, 70% to 80% observed once, and the top ten hold more than 0.85%. Source material: memory CD4+ T cells from PBMCs. Subset specified: CD45RA-negative fraction. The clonotype originates from a man younger than 35 in good health. Some clones in this sample may be carry-over from other donors' samples. V and J are TRBV30 and TRBJ2-5; 9 bases fit TRBD1. The CDR3 sequence is CAWNRGLTETQYF. The CDR3 nucleotides are TGTGCCTGGAACAGGGGGCTTACAGAGACCCAGTACTTC.